Listed below are T cell receptor beta chains from one sample, sequenced in a study of OX40 agonist ivuxolimab in advanced cancers. Profiled with immunoSEQ multiplex PCR; TCRdb holds only in-frame clones, not every one. The repertoire holds under 80,000 clones, with approximately 92% as singletons. Sequenced here: CD4+ or CD8+ T cells sorted from blood, sampled in a trial of the OX40 agonist ivuxolimab. Every receptor here comes from an adult with an advanced solid tumor such as melanoma, head and neck, liver or kidney cancer. CDR3s include the opening cysteine and the closing phenylalanine or tryptophan. Fields, in order: V gene, J gene, CDR3 protein.

TRBV5-1,TRBJ2-2,CASSLSLAGNYFTGELFF
TRBV21-1,TRBJ2-7,CASSKEGAGGLSHEQYF
TRBV19,TRBJ1-5,CASSIQGKGNQPQHF
TRBV7-3,TRBJ2-3,CASSLNPPGYLTDTQYF
TRBV5-3,TRBJ1-3,CARSLQVRSGNTIYF
TRBV7-2,TRBJ2-1,CASSPPAAGEDHEQFF
TRBV6-5,TRBJ1-1,CASEDRGRGNTEAFF
TRBV7-9,TRBJ1-5,CASSLEGASNQPQHF
TRBV19,TRBJ2-7,CASSTRGGVSYEQYF
TRBV10-3,TRBJ1-4,CAISGGINEKLFF
TRBV13,TRBJ2-1,CASSPPRDRDGVEQFF
TRBV5-1,TRBJ1-2,CASSAAQGGYGYTF
TRBV7-2,TRBJ1-3,CASSPRQGTGNTIYF
TRBV7-2,TRBJ2-1,CASSLAGVSYNEQFF
TRBV7-9,TRBJ2-1,CASSFPPGLGRIYNEQFF
TRBV7-2,TRBJ2-3,CASSLNRGTSTDTQYF
TRBV30,TRBJ1-1,CAWSPGHTEAFF
TRBV5-1,TRBJ2-5,CASSLAGNRGPQETQYF
TRBV13,TRBJ1-6,CASSPGTGGASPLHF
TRBV2,TRBJ1-4,CASKRGNEKLFF
TRBV5-1,TRBJ1-2,CASSINREGYTF
TRBV4-1,TRBJ2-2,CASSPRRGTNTGELFF
TRBV27,TRBJ2-5,CASSSPSGGKETQYF
TRBV18,TRBJ2-1,CASSPLAGVNNEQFF
TRBV11-3,TRBJ2-7,CASSANGQTQYF
TRBV6-5,TRBJ1-6,CASSRTAYNSPLHF
TRBV5-5,TRBJ1-5,CASSLGGQGVRQPQHF
TRBV6-5,TRBJ1-1,CASSYLQGAAFF
TRBV27,TRBJ1-6,CASSDAGQNNPLHF
TRBV5-1,TRBJ2-7,CASRGDSASYEQYF
TRBV9,TRBJ2-2,CASSVAGAQNTGELFF
TRBV10-3,TRBJ1-1,CAISESIPMNTEAFF
TRBV30,TRBJ1-5,CAWAMGTGQPQHF
TRBV27,TRBJ2-7,CASSPRAWTSGSYEQYF
TRBV25-1,TRBJ2-7,CASSDSGPRHYEQYF
TRBV5-1,TRBJ2-3,CASSIPSGALTDTQYF
TRBV4-2,TRBJ2-5,CASSHPRGGVQETQYF
TRBV30,TRBJ1-3,CACSRGGSGSGNTIYF
TRBV11-1,TRBJ2-5,CASSAGGRMTTQYF
TRBV19,TRBJ2-6,CASIFNTGANVLTF
TRBV30,TRBJ2-5,CAWSVAGEGTQYF
TRBV11-3,TRBJ2-5,CASSLGLTSGLETQYF
TRBV28,TRBJ1-6,CASRRDANSPLHF
TRBV7-2,TRBJ2-2,CASSSVGAAGELFF
TRBV19,TRBJ2-5,CASRAASETQYF
TRBV11-2,TRBJ2-1,CASSFRDEQFF